This T cell receptor (beta chain) was retrieved from a study of T cell repertoires in ileal Crohn's disease. Whole-study context: About half received postoperative treatment, around ten with thiopurines and 18 anti-TNF. Whole-study findings and limits: Active smokers at surgery had more clonal expansions than non-smokers.

Clones were sequenced by immunoSEQ multiplex PCR, and TCRdb holds only the in-frame ones, with some missing. The sample includes 9,500 to 15,000 clones, roughly 79% seen only once; the top ten take under 5%. After removal of 5 bases from V and 5 bases from J, the junction contained 7 bases not matched to a gene. The length of the CDR3 is 14 residues. Germline CDR1 is SGHVS and CDR2 is FNYEAQ. To note about this clone: What it binds is not known.

The chain uses TRBV7-6 and TRBJ2-7; 9 bases are shared with TRBD1. This receptor was obtained from an adult with Crohn's disease. The sequencing input was ileal tissue. The CDR3, as DNA: TGTGCCAGCAGCCCCGGGACAGGGACTGACGAGCAGTACTTC. Translating gives CASSPGTGTDEQYF.